The clone carrying this T cell receptor beta chain was detected a few times. The data are from a study of identical twins. The V gene's germline CDR1 is MDHEN and CDR2 SYDVKM. This CDR3 has 18 residues. V lost 2 bases to trimming and J lost 1 base; unmatched junction nucleotides: 11. A single record per CDR3 protein comes from TCRdb applying MiXCR to the 5' RACE reads. The repertoire holds roughly 290,000 distinct CDR3 sequences, with more than 6.5% as singletons. These data also formed part of another study, on yellow fever vaccine responses in identical twins.

The V call is TRBV28, the J call TRBJ1-1; TRBD1 matches 9 bases. This TCR came from a woman aged 18-29 years in good health. The sequenced sample was memory (CD45RO+) T cells sorted from blood. In nucleotides, the CDR3 is TGTGCCAGCAGTTTACTACCCAAGAAGGGACAGGGGAACACTGAAGCTTTCTTT. Translation: CASSLLPKKGQGNTEAFF.